This TCR beta chain was found in a study of blood T cell repertoires in COVID-19. About the study: Italy, Spain and the United States were the sources of the convalescent and acute COVID-19 samples. From T cells, B-cell-depleted T cells, or PBMCs came the material, which was cDNA or gDNA.

Per the study methods: Researchers report that nucleated cell counts were estimated from reference gene primer amplification. The repertoire was sequenced with immunoSEQ multiplex PCR; TCRdb's copy has only in-frame clones and lacks some. V and J calls and clone size come straight from that table; D and trimming were deduced from the DNA. The sample yields more than 250,000 clones, approximately 85% seen once. CDR1 is SGHDT, CDR2 YYEEEE, per germline. J was trimmed by 9 bases and V by 4 bases; bases with no gene match: 10. The CDR3 loop spans 14 amino acids. The rearrangement links TRBV5-6 to TRBJ1-2; the match to TRBD1 covers 9 bases. The receptor was isolated from a woman aged 50 to 60 with acute or convalescent COVID-19. Sequenced: peripheral blood. The CDR3 spells CASSATGQGASYTF. The CDR3 nucleotides are TGTGCCAGCAGCGCAACGGGACAGGGTGCAAGCTACACCTTC.